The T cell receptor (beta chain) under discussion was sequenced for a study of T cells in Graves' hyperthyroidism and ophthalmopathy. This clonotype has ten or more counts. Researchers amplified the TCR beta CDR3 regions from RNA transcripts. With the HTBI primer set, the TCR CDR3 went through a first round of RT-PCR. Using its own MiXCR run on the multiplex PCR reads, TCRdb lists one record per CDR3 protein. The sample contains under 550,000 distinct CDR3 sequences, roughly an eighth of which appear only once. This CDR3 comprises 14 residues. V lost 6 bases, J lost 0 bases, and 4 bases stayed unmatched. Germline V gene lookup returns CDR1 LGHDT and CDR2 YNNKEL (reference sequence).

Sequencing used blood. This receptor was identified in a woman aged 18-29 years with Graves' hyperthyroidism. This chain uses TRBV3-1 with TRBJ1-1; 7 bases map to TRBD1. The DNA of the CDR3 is TGTGCCAGCAGACCGGGACAGCTGAACACTGAAGCTTTCTTT. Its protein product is CASRPGQLNTEAFF.